This is a list of T cell receptor beta chains from one sample in a study of T cell responses to AZD1222 COVID-19 vaccine. Generated by immunoSEQ multiplex PCR, the TCRdb table keeps only in-frame clones and is missing some. The table lists around 140,000 clones, around 90% of them singletons. The input for sequencing was peripheral blood, taken 28 days after the second AZD1222 dose. Receptors were obtained from an adult who received the AZD1222 COVID-19 vaccine. Both conserved end residues are part of each CDR3. D genes are given only for firm matches. Expanded clones are given a class, and other clones once, few, many or no size at all.

j_call clone_size v_call d_call cdr3_nt cdr3_aa
TRBJ2-4 . TRBV2 . TGTGCCAGCACCACCGGGACGGCAGAAAACATTCAGTACTTC CASTTGTAENIQYF
TRBJ1-5 . TRBV7-9 . TGTGCCAGCAGCTTAGAGGCGTTAAATCAGCCCCAGCATTTT CASSLEALNQPQHF
TRBJ2-5 . TRBV2 . TGTGCCAGCAGCATCCCGCCGGGGACCCAGTACTTC CASSIPPGTQYF
TRBJ2-7 . TRBV28 TRBD1 TGTGCCAGCAGTTTACGGGACAGGGTCTACGAGCAGTACTTC CASSLRDRVYEQYF
TRBJ1-2 . TRBV2 . TGTGCCACCCGGGGGGTGGGCTACACCTTC CATRGVGYTF
TRBJ1-4 . TRBV3-1/TRBV3-2 . TGTGCCAGCAGCCCGACAACTAATGAAAAACTGTTTTTT CASSPTTNEKLFF
TRBJ1-1 . TRBV19 TRBD1 TGTGCCAGTAGTGGGGACAGCCCTGAAGCTTTCTTT CASSGDSPEAFF
TRBJ2-7 . TRBV5-1 . TGCGCCAGCCGAGGATCAGGCTACGAGCAGTACTTC CASRGSGYEQYF
TRBJ2-2 . TRBV4-3 . TGCGCCAGCAGCCAAGAAGCCGGGAAGAACACCGGGGAGCTGTTTTTT CASSQEAGKNTGELFF
TRBJ2-1 . TRBV27 . TGTGCCAGCAGTTTAGAGCAGTTCTTC CASSLEQFF
TRBJ1-1 once TRBV29-1 . TGCAGCGTTGAAGGGACTTCCACGAACACTGAAGCTTTCTTT CSVEGTSTNTEAFF
TRBJ2-1 . TRBV27 . TGTGCCAGCAGTCCCCGCGACAATGAGCAGTTCTTC CASSPRDNEQFF
TRBJ1-2 . TRBV29-1 TRBD1 TGCAGCGTTCATAATCTCGGGGACAGGAGCTATGGCTACACCTTC CSVHNLGDRSYGYTF
TRBJ2-1 . TRBV24-1 TRBD1 TGTGCCACCAGTGAGAAGGGACAGGGTTACTACAATGAGCAGTTCTTC CATSEKGQGYYNEQFF
TRBJ1-2 . TRBV5-6 . TGTGCCAGCAGTTTCCGGGACACCACTAACTATGGCTACACCTTC CASSFRDTTNYGYTF
TRBJ2-5 . TRBV5-1 TRBD2 TGCGCCAGCAGCCCGAGGGGCGGGGGGGAGACCCAGTACTTC CASSPRGGGETQYF
TRBJ1-2 . TRBV7-9 TRBD1 TGTGCCAGCAGCTCGGTGGCCCAACAGGGGGCGGACCTACCATTC CASSSVAQQGADLPF
TRBJ1-5 . TRBV4-2 . TGTGCCAGCAGTCAACAGGTGCTCCAGCATTTT CASSQQVLQHF
TRBJ2-7 . TRBV12-5 TRBD1 TGTGCTAGTGGTTTGGGGGACAGGATGTCCTACGAGCAGTACTTC CASGLGDRMSYEQYF
TRBJ1-1 . TRBV7-6 TRBD1 TGTGCCAGCAGCGTTACAGGGGGCGCGAACACTGAAGCTTTCTTT CASSVTGGANTEAFF
TRBJ2-5 . TRBV10-3 . TGTGCCATCAGTGAGACAATGACTATCCAAGAGACCCAGTACTTC CAISETMTIQETQYF
TRBJ2-2 . TRBV9 TRBD2 TGTGCCAGCAGCGGCCCAACGGGAGGGAACACCGGGGAGCTGTTTTTT CASSGPTGGNTGELFF
TRBJ1-5 once TRBV19 TRBD1 TGTGCCAGTAGTATAGATGGGACAGGGCGCAATCAGCCCCAGCATTTT CASSIDGTGRNQPQHF
TRBJ2-7 . TRBV27 . TGTGCCAGCAGTTTAACACAGGGCAGCTACGAGCAGTACTTC CASSLTQGSYEQYF
TRBJ2-7 . TRBV11-2 TRBD1 TGTGCCAGCAGCTTAGTTCAGGGGGCGAATCACGAGCAGTACTTC CASSLVQGANHEQYF
TRBJ2-7 once TRBV28 . TGTGCCAGTATTAGTAGCGCCTACGAGCAGTACTTC CASISSAYEQYF
TRBJ2-6 . TRBV10-3 . TGTGCCATCCGGCGAGGCGGCCTCATTTCTGGGGCCAACGTCCTGACTTTC CAIRRGGLISGANVLTF
TRBJ2-7 once TRBV18 . TGTGCCAGCTCACTTGCTCCGGGGGTCAATTCCTACGAGCAGTACTTC CASSLAPGVNSYEQYF
TRBJ1-3 . TRBV7-9 . TGTGCCAGCAGCTTAGACCGGGGGCCCGTCTCTGGAAACACCATATATTTT CASSLDRGPVSGNTIYF
TRBJ2-7 . TRBV21-1 . TGTGCCAGCAGCAAAGCCAGCCAGACCCCGAAGAAGCAGTACTTC CASSKASQTPKKQYF
TRBJ2-2 . TRBV5-4 TRBD1 TGTGCCAGCAGCGATACAGGGGCCGGGGAGCTGTTTTTT CASSDTGAGELFF
TRBJ2-7 . TRBV10-3 TRBD1 TGTGCCATCATGGCGGGACAGGGGCTCTCCTACGAGCAGTACTTC CAIMAGQGLSYEQYF